The clone carrying this T cell receptor (beta chain) was detected many times. What it recognizes is unknown. The data stem from a study of CD8 T cells in ankylosing spondylitis. General study findings and limits: Made up of roughly 8 highly homologous variants, a TCR beta motif appeared characteristic of ankylosing spondylitis blood. Disease-linked clones reportedly showed significant enrichment in matched ankylosing spondylitis synovial fluid. Reactive arthritis synovial fluid and blood previously showed some of these motif variants.

Making the TCR beta libraries involved quantitative 5'-RACE with molecular barcodes. Using its own MiXCR run on the 5' RACE reads, TCRdb lists one record per CDR3 protein. The data contain more than 500,000 distinct CDR3 sequences, approximately 5% of them seen just once; the ten biggest clones take up around 3.4%. Trimming removed 5 bases from V and 8 bases from J, with 13 bases in between. Germline assignment: CDR1 SGHRS and CDR2 YFSETQ. The CDR3 sequence is 12 residues long. The clonotype originates from a male donor with ankylosing spondylitis. Sequencing used blood, either unsorted or a sorted T cell fraction (not recorded which). V is TRBV5-1 and J is TRBJ1-2; D is ambiguous. The CDR3 loop reads CASRPEAGGYTF. For the CDR3, the DNA is TGCGCCAGCAGGCCTGAGGCTGGCGGCTACACCTTC.